Detailed here is one TCR beta chain. This CDR3 is built from 15 residues. Germline V gene lookup returns CDR1 SGHRS and CDR2 YFSETQ. The V end lost 8 bases, the J end lost 3 bases, and 20 bases lay between the germline ends. Here immunoSEQ multiplex PCR was the method, and the copy in TCRdb shows in-frame clones only, minus some. Among around 65,000 clones listed, 60% to 85% were seen once. This specimen belongs to a study of radiotherapy plus CTLA-4 blockade in lung cancer. The chain combines TRBV5-1 with TRBJ1-1; D is possibly TRBD1 (6 bases). The sequencing here drew on peripheral blood, taken from a patient treated with radiotherapy plus ipilimumab. The sequence was obtained from a human donor with non-small cell lung cancer who had a complete response to radiotherapy plus ipilimumab. The CDR3 region has the DNA TGCGCCAGTTACCACCTGGGCAGGGGTGACACTGAAGCTTTCTTT. Protein sequence: CASYHLGRGDTEAFF.